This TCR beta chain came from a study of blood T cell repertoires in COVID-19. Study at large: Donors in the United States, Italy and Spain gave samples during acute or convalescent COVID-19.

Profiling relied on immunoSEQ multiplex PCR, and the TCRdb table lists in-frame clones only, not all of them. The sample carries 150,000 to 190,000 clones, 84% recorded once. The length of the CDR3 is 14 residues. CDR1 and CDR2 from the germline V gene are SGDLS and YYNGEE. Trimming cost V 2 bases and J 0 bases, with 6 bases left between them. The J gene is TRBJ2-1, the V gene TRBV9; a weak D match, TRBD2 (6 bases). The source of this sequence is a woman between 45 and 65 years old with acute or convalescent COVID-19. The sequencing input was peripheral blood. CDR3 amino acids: CASSVGSSYNEQFF. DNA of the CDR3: TGTGCCAGCAGCGTCGGGAGCTCCTACAATGAGCAGTTCTTC.